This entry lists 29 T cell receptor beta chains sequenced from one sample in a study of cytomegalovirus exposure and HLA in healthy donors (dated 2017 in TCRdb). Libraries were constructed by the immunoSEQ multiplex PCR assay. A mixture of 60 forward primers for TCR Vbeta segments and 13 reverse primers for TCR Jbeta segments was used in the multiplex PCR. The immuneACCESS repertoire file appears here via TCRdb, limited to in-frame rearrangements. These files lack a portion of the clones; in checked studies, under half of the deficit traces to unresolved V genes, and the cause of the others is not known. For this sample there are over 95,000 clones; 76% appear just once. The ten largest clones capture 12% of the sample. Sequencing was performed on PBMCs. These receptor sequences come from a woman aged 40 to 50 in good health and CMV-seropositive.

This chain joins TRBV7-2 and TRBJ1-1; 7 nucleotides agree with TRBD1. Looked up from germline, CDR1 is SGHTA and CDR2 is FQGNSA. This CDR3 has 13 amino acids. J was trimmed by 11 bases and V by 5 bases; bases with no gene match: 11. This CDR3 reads CASSLGGRGKAFF. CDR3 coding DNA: TGTGCCAGCAGCCTGGGAGGCAGGGGGAAGGCTTTCTTT.

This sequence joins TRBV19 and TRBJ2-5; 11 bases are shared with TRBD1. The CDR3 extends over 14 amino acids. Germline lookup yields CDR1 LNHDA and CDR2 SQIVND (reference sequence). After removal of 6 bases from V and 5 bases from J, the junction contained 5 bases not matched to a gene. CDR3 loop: CASRDRGRGETQYF. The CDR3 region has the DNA TGTGCCAGTAGGGACAGGGGGCGAGGGGAGACCCAGTACTTC.

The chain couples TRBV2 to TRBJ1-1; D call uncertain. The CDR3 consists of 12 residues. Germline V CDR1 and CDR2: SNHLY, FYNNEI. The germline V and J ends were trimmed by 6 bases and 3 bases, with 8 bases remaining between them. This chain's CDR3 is CASSAQDTEAFF. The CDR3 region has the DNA TGTGCCAGCAGCGCTCAGGACACTGAAGCTTTCTTT.

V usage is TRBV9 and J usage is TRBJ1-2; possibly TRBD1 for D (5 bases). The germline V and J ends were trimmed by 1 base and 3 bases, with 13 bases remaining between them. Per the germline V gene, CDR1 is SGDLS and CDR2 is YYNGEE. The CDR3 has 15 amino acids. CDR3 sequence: CASSVQGTTDYGYTF. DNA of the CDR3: TGTGCCAGCAGCGTACAGGGCACCACGGACTATGGCTACACCTTC.

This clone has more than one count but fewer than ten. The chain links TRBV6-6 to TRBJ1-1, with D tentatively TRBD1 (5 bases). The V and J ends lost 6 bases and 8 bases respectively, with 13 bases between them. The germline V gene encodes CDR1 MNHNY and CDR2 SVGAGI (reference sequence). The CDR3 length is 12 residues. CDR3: CASSLRQTEAFF. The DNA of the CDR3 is TGTGCCAGCAGCCTTAGACAGACGGAAGCTTTCTTT.

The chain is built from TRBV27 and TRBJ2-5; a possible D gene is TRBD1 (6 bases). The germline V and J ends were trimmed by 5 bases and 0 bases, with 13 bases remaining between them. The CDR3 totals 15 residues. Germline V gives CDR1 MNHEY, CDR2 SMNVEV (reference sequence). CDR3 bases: TGTGCCAGCAGTATCAGTCAGGGGTACCAAGAGACCCAGTACTTC. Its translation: CASSISQGYQETQYF.

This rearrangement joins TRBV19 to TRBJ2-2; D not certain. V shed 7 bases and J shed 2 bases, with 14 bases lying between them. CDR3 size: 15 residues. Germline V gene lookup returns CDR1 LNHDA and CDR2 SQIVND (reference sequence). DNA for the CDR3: TGTGCCAGTACCTCGTACGAGTTAAACACCGGGGAGCTGTTTTTT. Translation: CASTSYELNTGELFF.

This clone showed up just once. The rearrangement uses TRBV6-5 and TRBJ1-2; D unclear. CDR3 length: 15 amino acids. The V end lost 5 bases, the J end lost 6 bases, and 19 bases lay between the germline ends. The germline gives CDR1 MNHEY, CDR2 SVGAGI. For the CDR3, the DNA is TGTGCCAGCAGTCCCCTGCGCGGGAGATGGGATGGCTACACCTTC. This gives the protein CASSPLRGRWDGYTF.

The CDR3 bases are TGTGCCAGCAGAAGACTAGGACAGGGCAATCAGCCCCAGCATTTT. Its protein product is CASRRLGQGNQPQHF. The chain carries TRBV27 and TRBJ1-5; 7 bases fit TRBD1. CDR1 is MNHEY and CDR2 is SMNVEV in the germline V gene (reference sequence). With 6 bases clipped from V and 2 bases from J, the junction kept 7 bases outside the gene matches. This CDR3 has 15 amino acids.

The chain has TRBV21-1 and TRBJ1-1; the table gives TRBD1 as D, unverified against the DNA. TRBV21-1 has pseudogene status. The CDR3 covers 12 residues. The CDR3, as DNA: TGTGCCAGCAGCATCAAGAACACTGAAGCTTTCTTT. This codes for CASSIKNTEAFF.

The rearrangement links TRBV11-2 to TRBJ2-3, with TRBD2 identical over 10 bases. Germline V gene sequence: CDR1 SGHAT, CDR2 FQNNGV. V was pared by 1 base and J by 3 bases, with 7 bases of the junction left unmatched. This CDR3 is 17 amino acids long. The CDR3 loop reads CASSLGLAGAWTDTQYF. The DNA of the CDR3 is TGTGCCAGCAGCTTAGGACTAGCGGGCGCTTGGACAGATACGCAGTATTTT.

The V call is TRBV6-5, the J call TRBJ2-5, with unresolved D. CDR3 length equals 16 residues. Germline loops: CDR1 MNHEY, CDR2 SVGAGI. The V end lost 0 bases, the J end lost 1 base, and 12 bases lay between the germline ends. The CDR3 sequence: CASSYSKFSGQETQYF. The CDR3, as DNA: TGTGCCAGCAGTTACTCGAAGTTTTCGGGCCAAGAGACCCAGTACTTC.

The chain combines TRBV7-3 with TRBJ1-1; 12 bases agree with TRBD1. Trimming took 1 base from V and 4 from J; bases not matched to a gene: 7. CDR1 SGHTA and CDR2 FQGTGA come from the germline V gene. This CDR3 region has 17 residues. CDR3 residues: CASSLSPGQGALTEAFF. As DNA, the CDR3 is TGTGCCAGCAGCTTAAGTCCGGGACAGGGGGCTCTCACTGAAGCTTTCTTT.

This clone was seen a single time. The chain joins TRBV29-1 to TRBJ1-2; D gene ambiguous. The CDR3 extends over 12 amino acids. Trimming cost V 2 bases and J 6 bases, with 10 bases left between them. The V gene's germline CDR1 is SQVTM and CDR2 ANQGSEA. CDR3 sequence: CSVEMGGDGYTF. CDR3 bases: TGCAGCGTTGAAATGGGCGGGGATGGCTACACCTTC. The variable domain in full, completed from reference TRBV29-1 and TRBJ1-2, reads SAVISQKPSRDICQRGTSLTIQCQVDSQVTMMFWYRQQPGQSLTLIATANQGSEATYESGFVIDKFPISRPNLTFSTLTVSNMSPEDSSIYLCSVEMGGDGYTFGSGTRLTVV.

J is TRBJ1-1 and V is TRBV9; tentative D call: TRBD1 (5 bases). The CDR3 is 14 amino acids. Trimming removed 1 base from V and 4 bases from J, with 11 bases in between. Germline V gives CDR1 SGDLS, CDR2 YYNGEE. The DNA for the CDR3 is TGTGCCAGCAGCGTAACTTTAGGGGCCACTGAAGCTTTCTTT. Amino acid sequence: CASSVTLGATEAFF.

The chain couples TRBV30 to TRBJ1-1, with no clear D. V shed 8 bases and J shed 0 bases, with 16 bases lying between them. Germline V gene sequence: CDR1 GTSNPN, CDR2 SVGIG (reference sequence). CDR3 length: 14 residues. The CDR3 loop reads CAIRHDSMNTEAFF. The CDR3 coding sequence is TGTGCCATTAGACACGATTCAATGAACACTGAAGCTTTCTTT.

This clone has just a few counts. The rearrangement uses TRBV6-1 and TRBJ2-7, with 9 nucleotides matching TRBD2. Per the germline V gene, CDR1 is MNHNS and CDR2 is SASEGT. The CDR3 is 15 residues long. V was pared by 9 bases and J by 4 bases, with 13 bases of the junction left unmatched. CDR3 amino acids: CARSERGDSRYEQYF. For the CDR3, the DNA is TGTGCCAGGAGCGAGCGGGGGGACTCCAGATACGAGCAGTACTTC.

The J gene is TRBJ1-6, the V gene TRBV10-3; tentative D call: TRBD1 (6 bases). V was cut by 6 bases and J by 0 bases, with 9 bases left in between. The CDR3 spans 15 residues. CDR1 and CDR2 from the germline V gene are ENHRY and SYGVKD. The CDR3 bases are TGTGCCATCAGCGACAGGAGCTCCTATAATTCACCCCTCCACTTT. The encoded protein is CAISDRSSYNSPLHF.

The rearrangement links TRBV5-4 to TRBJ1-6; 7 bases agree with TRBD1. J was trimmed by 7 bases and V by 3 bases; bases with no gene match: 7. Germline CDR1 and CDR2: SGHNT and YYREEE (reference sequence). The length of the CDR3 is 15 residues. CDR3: CASSSTRDRNSPLHF. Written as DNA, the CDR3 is TGTGCCAGCAGCTCTACGCGGGACAGAAATTCACCCCTCCACTTT.

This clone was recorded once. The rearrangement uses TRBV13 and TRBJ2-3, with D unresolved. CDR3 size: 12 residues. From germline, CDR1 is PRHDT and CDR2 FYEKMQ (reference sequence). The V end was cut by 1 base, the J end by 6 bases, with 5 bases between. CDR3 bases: TGTGCCAGCAGCTTAGTCCGGGATACGCAGTATTTT. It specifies CASSLVRDTQYF.

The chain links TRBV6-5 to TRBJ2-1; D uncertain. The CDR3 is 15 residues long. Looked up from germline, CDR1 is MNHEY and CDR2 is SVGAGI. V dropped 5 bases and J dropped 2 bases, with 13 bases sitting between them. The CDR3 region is CASSTSGQTYNEQFF. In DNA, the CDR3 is TGTGCCAGCAGTACCTCTGGGCAGACCTACAATGAGCAGTTCTTC.

CDR3 DNA: TGCACCAGCAGCCAAGCCTCGAAGAAACACCAGCCCCAGCATTTT. As protein: CTSSQASKKHQPQHF. This sequence joins TRBV1 and TRBJ1-5; TRBD1, the D gene given by the table, was not confirmed from the DNA. TRBV1 is deemed a pseudogene. There are 15 residues in the CDR3.

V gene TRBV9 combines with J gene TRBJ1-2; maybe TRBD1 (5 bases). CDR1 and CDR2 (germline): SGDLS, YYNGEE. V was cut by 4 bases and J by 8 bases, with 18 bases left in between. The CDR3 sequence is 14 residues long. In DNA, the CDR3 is TGTGCCAGCAGCATTAGTGGGGGGTCCGAGGGCTACACCTTC. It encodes CASSISGGSEGYTF.

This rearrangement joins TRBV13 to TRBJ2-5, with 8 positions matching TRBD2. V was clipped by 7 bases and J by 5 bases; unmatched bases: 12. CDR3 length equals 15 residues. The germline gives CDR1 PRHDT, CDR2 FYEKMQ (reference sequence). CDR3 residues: CASTLGLSGGETQYF. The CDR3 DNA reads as TGTGCCAGCACCCTTGGGCTATCGGGGGGGGAGACCCAGTACTTC.

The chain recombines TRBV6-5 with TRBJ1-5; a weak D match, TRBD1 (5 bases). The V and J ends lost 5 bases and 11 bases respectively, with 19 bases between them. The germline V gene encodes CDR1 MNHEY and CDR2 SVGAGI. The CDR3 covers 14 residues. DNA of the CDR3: TGTGCCAGCAGTACGCAGGGTTCGTCAAGAGCCCAGCATTTT. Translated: CASSTQGSSRAQHF.

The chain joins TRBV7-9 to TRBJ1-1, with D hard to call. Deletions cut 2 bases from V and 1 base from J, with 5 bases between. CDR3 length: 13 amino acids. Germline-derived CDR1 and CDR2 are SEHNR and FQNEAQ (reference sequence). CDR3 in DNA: TGTGCCAGCAGCTTATACAGGAACACTGAAGCTTTCTTT. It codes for CASSLYRNTEAFF.

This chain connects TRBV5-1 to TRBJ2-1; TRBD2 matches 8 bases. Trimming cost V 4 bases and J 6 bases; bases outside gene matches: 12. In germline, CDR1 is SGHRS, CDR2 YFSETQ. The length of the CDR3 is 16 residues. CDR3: CASSAAVGSGVNEQFF. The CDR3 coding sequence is TGCGCCAGCAGCGCGGCCGTGGGTAGCGGGGTCAATGAGCAGTTCTTC.

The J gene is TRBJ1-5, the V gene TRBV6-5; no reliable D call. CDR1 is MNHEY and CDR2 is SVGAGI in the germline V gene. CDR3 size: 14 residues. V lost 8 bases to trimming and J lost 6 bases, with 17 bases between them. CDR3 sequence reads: CASGTWADGQPQHF. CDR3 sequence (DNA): TGTGCCAGCGGTACTTGGGCAGACGGTCAGCCCCAGCATTTT.

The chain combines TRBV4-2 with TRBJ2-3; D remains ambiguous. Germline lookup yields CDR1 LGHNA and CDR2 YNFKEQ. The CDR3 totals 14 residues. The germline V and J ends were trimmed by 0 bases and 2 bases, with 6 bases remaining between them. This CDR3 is CASSQDHNTDTQYF. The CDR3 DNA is TGTGCCAGCAGCCAAGATCACAACACAGATACGCAGTATTTT.